The 27 T cell receptor beta chains below come from one sample, sequenced in a study of blood T cells in healthy people across ages. Primers used in a second PCR of roughly 6 to 12 cycles were a sample-barcoded 5' primer and a J-beta primer mix. TCRdb used MiXCR to reprocess the 5' RACE reads, holding one entry per CDR3 protein. This sample has 1.5 million or so distinct CDR3 sequences, with approximately 43% found just once. The material sequenced was blood. The receptors come from a woman between 18 and 29 years old in good health.

Remarks on this clonotype: This may be a read error, as it is one base from a much larger clone. V usage is TRBV4-3 and J usage is TRBJ2-7, with TRBD1 matching 10 bases. The CDR3 spans 17 residues. V dropped 5 bases and J dropped 5; count of bases not matched to a gene: 15. CDR1 and CDR2 from the germline V gene are LGHNA and YSLEER. DNA for the CDR3: TGCGCCAGCAGCAAGGGACAGGGGATGAGAGGATCCGACGAGCAGTACTTC. Translating gives CASSKGQGMRGSDEQYF.

The chain is built from TRBV27 and TRBJ2-3, with TRBD2 matching 7 bases. Germline V gene data show CDR1 as MNHEY and CDR2 as SMNVEV (reference sequence). The J segment lost 2 bases and the V segment lost 5 bases, leaving 13 bases of the junction unmatched. This CDR3 has 17 residues. CDR3 residues: CASSPTGEGIYTDTQYF. The CDR3 DNA sequence: TGTGCCAGCAGTCCCACCGGGGAGGGGATTTACACAGATACGCAGTATTTT.

This clonotype was picked up a small number of times. The chain couples TRBV4-2 to TRBJ2-7, with D unclear. The CDR3 length is 13 residues. The V gene's germline CDR1 is LGHNA and CDR2 YNFKEQ. V was shortened by 2 bases and J by 4 bases, with 9 bases between the two germline ends. The CDR3 sequence is CASSQPYEYEQYF. The CDR3 DNA is TGTGCCAGCAGCCAACCTTACGAATACGAGCAGTACTTC.

This clonotype has more than one count but fewer than ten. The chain recombines TRBV12-3 or TRBV12-4 with TRBJ2-1, with a weak D call TRBD2 (6 bases). V lost 9 bases to trimming and J lost 2 bases, with 11 bases between them. The CDR3 contains 13 residues. CDR3 in DNA: TGTGCCAGTCAGGCGGGGCCCTACAATGAGCAGTTCTTC. It yields the protein CASQAGPYNEQFF.

The chain couples TRBV20-1 to TRBJ1-2, with 7 nucleotides matching TRBD1. This CDR3 has 16 amino acids. Germline loops: CDR1 DFQATT, CDR2 SNEGSKA (reference sequence). With V trimmed by 0 bases and J by 3 bases, 10 bases remained unmatched. The CDR3 bases are TGCAGTGCTAGAGATCGAGGAACAGGGGTTTACTATGGCTACACCTTC. Translating gives CSARDRGTGVYYGYTF.

With regard to this clonotype: This may be a read error: a much more frequent sequence differs by one nucleotide. The rearrangement uses TRBV7-2 and TRBJ2-1, with a possible D match to TRBD2 (5 bases). The J call could be wrong; TRBJ2-7 is a better fit for the DNA end. Germline CDR1 and CDR2: SGHTA and FQGNSA. This CDR3 region has 16 residues. CDR3: CASSLRASSPYNEQYF. CDR3 DNA: TGTGCCAGCAGCTTAAGGGCTAGCTCTCCTTACAATGAGCAGTACTTC.

V gene TRBV12-3 or TRBV12-4 combines with J gene TRBJ2-7; D unresolved. This CDR3 spans 12 amino acids. V was clipped by 3 bases and J by 5 bases, with 8 bases between them. The DNA of the CDR3 is TGTGCCAGCAGTTTCGCACACCACGAGCAGTACTTC. Its protein is CASSFAHHEQYF.

The chain has TRBV10-3 and TRBJ1-3; 8 bases line up with TRBD1. The V gene end was trimmed by 6 bases and the J gene end by 4 bases; junction bases not matched to a gene: 2. Germline CDR1 ENHRY, CDR2 SYGVKD. This CDR3 has 13 amino acids. As DNA, the CDR3 is TGTGCCATCAGGGGACAGGCAGGAAACACCATATATTTT. It yields the protein CAIRGQAGNTIYF.

The rearrangement links TRBV7-9 to TRBJ1-1, with TRBD1 identical over 9 bases. The length of the CDR3 is 15 residues. Germline V gene sequence: CDR1 SEHNR, CDR2 FQNEAQ (reference sequence). V trimming: 4 bases; J trimming: 4 bases; junction bases outside the gene matches: 7. The CDR3, as DNA: TGTGCCAGCAGCTCGCACAGGGGGCGTAGCACTGAAGCTTTCTTT. As protein: CASSSHRGRSTEAFF.

This chain uses TRBV20-1 with TRBJ2-5; 12 bases align to TRBD2. Germline V gene lookup returns CDR1 DFQATT and CDR2 SNEGSKA (reference sequence). J was trimmed by 1 base and V by 1 base; bases with no gene match: 4. The CDR3 is 16 residues long. CDR3 sequence reads: CSARGRTSGIQETQYF. CDR3 coding DNA: TGCAGTGCTAGAGGCCGGACTAGCGGGATCCAAGAGACCCAGTACTTC.

The chain carries TRBV12-3 or TRBV12-4 and TRBJ2-7; no clear D. The CDR3 spans 14 residues. Trimming removed 4 bases at V and 2 bases at J, with 12 bases between. CDR3 residues: CASSSSGYTYEQYF. In DNA form, the CDR3 reads TGTGCCAGCAGTTCGAGTGGTTACACCTACGAGCAGTACTTC.

The chain joins TRBV12-3 or TRBV12-4 to TRBJ2-5; the D gene could be TRBD1 or TRBD2 (6 bases each). V lost 6 bases and J lost 5, with 13 bases in between. The CDR3 spans 13 residues. The CDR3 loop is CASRTGTAETQYF. The CDR3 DNA reads TGTGCCAGCAGAACAGGGACTGCGGAGACCCAGTACTTC.

On this clonotype: A much larger clone is a single base away; this may be a read error. CDR3 in amino acids: CASSYRWPMGAGAKNIQYF. The CDR3 DNA is TGTGCCAGCAGTTACCGCTGGCCCATGGGGGCGGGGGCCAAAAACATTCAGTACTTC. The rearrangement uses TRBV12-3 or TRBV12-4 and TRBJ2-4; D is perhaps TRBD1 or TRBD2 (6 bases each). This CDR3 spans 19 amino acids. Trimming removed 4 bases from V and 1 base from J, with 23 bases in between.

CDR3 sequence (DNA): TGTGCCAGCAGCCACCCCAGGACTAGCGGGAGGTACGAGCAGTACTTC. It is translated as CASSHPRTSGRYEQYF. The rearrangement links TRBV7-2 to TRBJ2-7; 14 bases fit TRBD2. The germline CDR1 and CDR2 sequences are SGHTA and FQGNSA. V lost 5 bases to trimming and J lost 4 bases; unmatched junction nucleotides: 7. The CDR3 has 16 residues. The whole variable domain, remainder taken from reference TRBV7-2 and TRBJ2-7, is GAGVSQSPSNKVTEKGKDVELRCDPISGHTALYWYRQSLGQGLEFLIYFQGNSAPDKSGLPSDRFSAERTGGSVSTLTIQRTQQEDSAVYLCASSHPRTSGRYEQYFGPGTRLTVT.

This clonotype was detected a few times. V and J are TRBV3-1 and TRBJ2-1; TRBD2 matches at 7 bases. The J call may be mistaken, given a closer DNA end match to TRBJ2-7. CDR1 is LGHDT and CDR2 is YNNKEL in the germline V gene (reference sequence). This CDR3 spans 15 amino acids. This CDR3 is CASSQLLAANNEQYF. In DNA form, the CDR3 reads TGTGCCAGCAGCCAACTCCTAGCGGCTAACAATGAGCAGTACTTC.

The chain employs TRBV12-3 or TRBV12-4 and TRBJ1-2; D may be TRBD1 (5 bases). The CDR3 is made up of 15 amino acids. V was shortened by 3 bases and J by 2 bases, with 13 bases between the two germline ends. The CDR3 sequence is CASSFGREANYGYTF. As DNA, the CDR3 is TGTGCCAGCAGTTTTGGCAGGGAGGCCAACTATGGCTACACCTTC.

The rearrangement joins TRBV4-2 to TRBJ1-2; 7 nucleotides match TRBD1. The CDR3 consists of 15 residues. After removal of 3 bases from V and 4 bases from J, the junction contained 8 bases not matched to a gene. Germline CDR1 reads LGHNA; CDR2 reads YNFKEQ. The CDR3 DNA is TGTGCCAGCAGCCATCCGGGACAGCTGACCTATGGCTACACCTTC. Amino acid sequence: CASSHPGQLTYGYTF.

The rearrangement links TRBV4-2 to TRBJ1-2; D remains unclear. CDR1 and CDR2 from the germline V gene are LGHNA and YNFKEQ. Between the trimmed V and J ends, which lost 3 bases and 8 bases, there was a span of 10 bases. The CDR3 is 12 residues long. The CDR3 sequence is CASSQAMGGYTF. In DNA form, the CDR3 reads TGTGCCAGCAGCCAGGCTATGGGGGGCTACACCTTC.

This clonotype has only a few counts. This chain joins TRBV27 and TRBJ1-5, with D maybe TRBD1 (6 bases). In germline, CDR1 is MNHEY, CDR2 SMNVEV (reference sequence). The germline V and J ends were trimmed by 3 bases and 8 bases, with 14 bases remaining between them. This CDR3 has 14 amino acids. The CDR3 coding sequence is TGTGCCAGCAGTTTGGGACACCGCGGTGAGCCCCAGCATTTT. Residues: CASSLGHRGEPQHF.

The V and J genes are TRBV6-7 and TRBJ2-5, with unresolved D. TRBV6-7 is filed as an ORF, its function uncertain. Deletions cut 2 bases from V and 0 bases from J, with 7 bases between. The CDR3 covers 14 residues. The CDR3 is CASSYVQYQETQYF. The CDR3 nucleotides are TGTGCCAGCAGTTACGTCCAGTACCAAGAGACCCAGTACTTC.

The chain recombines TRBV7-9 with TRBJ1-2; 7 nucleotides align to TRBD1. V was pared by 5 bases and J by 4 bases, with 10 bases of the junction left unmatched. Germline loops: CDR1 SEHNR, CDR2 FQNEAQ (reference sequence). This CDR3 is built from 15 residues. This CDR3 is CASSPTTGETYGYTF. CDR3 in DNA: TGTGCCAGCAGCCCCACTACAGGGGAGACCTATGGCTACACCTTC.

The CDR3 reads CASSFQQGLNSPLHF. Written as DNA, the CDR3 is TGTGCCAGCAGTTTCCAACAGGGGCTTAATTCACCCCTCCACTTT. V gene TRBV14 combines with J gene TRBJ1-6, with 7 bases matching TRBD1. V dropped 6 bases and J dropped 6; count of bases not matched to a gene: 8. CDR1 and CDR2 from the germline V gene are SGHDN and FVKESK. The CDR3 extends over 15 amino acids.

This clonotype was detected a few times. The rearrangement links TRBV14 to TRBJ2-3, with D unclear. This CDR3 comprises 13 residues. Trimming removed 1 base from V and 5 bases from J, with 7 bases in between. The germline CDR1 and CDR2 sequences are SGHDN and FVKESK. The CDR3: CASSQGIRDTQYF. In DNA form, the CDR3 reads TGTGCCAGCAGCCAAGGGATAAGAGATACGCAGTATTTT.

The sample holds a few counts of this clonotype. This rearrangement joins TRBV4-3 to TRBJ2-5; D unresolved. V lost 1 base and J lost 11, with 20 bases in between. The CDR3 spans 15 residues. Per germline, CDR1 LGHNA and CDR2 YSLEER. The CDR3 nucleotides read TGCGCCAGCAGCCAAGGCCTAGATGGGGTAAATGAGCAGTACTTC. Encoded protein: CASSQGLDGVNEQYF.

This clonotype was recorded a few times. The V and J genes are TRBV7-2 and TRBJ2-1, with unresolved D. The CDR3 spans 14 residues. The germline V gene encodes CDR1 SGHTA and CDR2 FQGNSA. V lost 2 bases and J 8 bases, leaving 13 bases between the germline ends. CDR3 amino acids: CASSLIGVGYEQFF. The CDR3 nucleotides read TGTGCCAGCAGCTTAATCGGTGTGGGTTATGAGCAGTTCTTC.

The genes are TRBV29-1 and TRBJ1-1, with D possibly matching TRBD1 (5 bases). The CDR3 runs 13 residues. CDR1 is SQVTM and CDR2 is ANQGSEA in the germline V gene. Trimming took off 5 bases at V and 6 bases at J, with 16 bases between the two ends. Here the CDR3 reads CSVYLLMTAEAFF. For the CDR3, the DNA is TGCAGCGTTTACCTACTCATGACAGCTGAAGCTTTCTTT.

This clonotype was seen only a few times. The chain joins TRBV4-3 to TRBJ1-1; 9 bases align to TRBD1. The J segment lost 5 bases and the V segment lost 2 bases, leaving 12 bases of the junction unmatched. Germline-derived CDR1 and CDR2 are LGHNA and YSLEER. The CDR3 covers 17 residues. The CDR3 sequence is CASSQSYRGQGETEAFF. CDR3 nucleotides: TGCGCCAGCAGCCAATCCTATCGGGGACAGGGTGAAACTGAAGCTTTCTTT.